One TCR beta chain is described in this entry. These data come from a study of PD-1 blockade in classical Hodgkin lymphoma. Clones were sequenced by immunoSEQ multiplex PCR, and TCRdb holds only the in-frame ones, with some missing. Here the sample spans tens of thousands of clones, about 77% being singletons. Each patient experienced a relapse that followed autologous stem cell transplantation, and brentuximab vedotin exposure varied. The CDR3 length is 15 residues. V was cut by 2 bases and J by 4 bases, with 14 bases left in between. The germline V gene encodes CDR1 MNHGY and CDR2 SVAAGI. The material was peripheral blood mononuclear cells (PBMCs), obtained at baseline. This rearrangement joins TRBV6-9 to TRBJ1-2; D is possibly TRBD1 (6 bases). This receptor was taken from a human donor with classical Hodgkin lymphoma. The CDR3 here is CASSYRDTWAYGYTF. The CDR3, as DNA: TGTGCCAGCAGTTATCGGGACACGTGGGCCTATGGCTACACCTTC.